This T cell receptor (beta chain) was obtained from a study of vaccination and CD4 T cells after COVID-19. With the Oncomine TCR Beta short-read assay, DNA from cultured CD4+ T cells was sequenced. Using its own MiXCR run on the PCR reads, TCRdb lists one record per CDR3 protein. The sample holds approximately 7,200 distinct CDR3 sequences, approximately 57% seen once. Germline-derived CDR1 and CDR2 are MNHNS and SASEGT. The germline V and J ends were trimmed by 6 bases and 6 bases, with 8 bases remaining between them. CDR3 length: 11 amino acids. Treatment specified: approximately nine-day PBMC culture with coronavirus spike peptide pools or control peptides (ViraFEST assay). About this clonotype: The antigen is unknown.

The source of this sequence is a human donor who had recovered from COVID-19. Sample: CD4+ T cells from blood, cultured in vitro. V usage is TRBV6-1 and J usage is TRBJ1-2; D ambiguous. CDR3 region: CASSPLDGYTF. The CDR3 nucleotides read TGTGCCAGCAGCCCTCTAGATGGCTACACCTTC.